Presented here are 2 T cell receptor beta chains from one specimen sequenced in a study of OX40 agonist ivuxolimab in advanced cancers. Some clones are missing from TCRdb's copy, which holds only in-frame ones; the method was immunoSEQ multiplex PCR. The sample carries some 77,000 clones, 85% to 90% recorded once. The material was CD4+ or CD8+ T cells sorted from blood, obtained in a trial of the OX40 agonist ivuxolimab. The receptors stem from an adult with an advanced solid tumor such as melanoma, head and neck, liver or kidney cancer.

The chain employs TRBV19 and TRBJ1-5; the D gene is possibly TRBD1 (5 bases). This CDR3 is built from 15 residues. CDR1 LNHDA and CDR2 SQIVND come from the germline V gene (reference sequence). Trimming shortened V by 7 bases and J by 0 bases, and 13 bases separated the two germline ends. The DNA for the CDR3 is TGTGCCAGTACTCTGAAGGGGATTAGCAATCAGCCCCAGCATTTT. The encoded protein is CASTLKGISNQPQHF.

V usage is TRBV28 and J usage is TRBJ1-1; D ambiguous. The CDR3 contains 14 residues. Germline loops: CDR1 MDHEN, CDR2 SYDVKM. V lost 6 bases to trimming and J lost 1 base, with 12 bases between them. In DNA, the CDR3 is TGTGCCAGCAGACCCCCTACGAGGAACACTGAAGCTTTCTTT. It translates to CASRPPTRNTEAFF.